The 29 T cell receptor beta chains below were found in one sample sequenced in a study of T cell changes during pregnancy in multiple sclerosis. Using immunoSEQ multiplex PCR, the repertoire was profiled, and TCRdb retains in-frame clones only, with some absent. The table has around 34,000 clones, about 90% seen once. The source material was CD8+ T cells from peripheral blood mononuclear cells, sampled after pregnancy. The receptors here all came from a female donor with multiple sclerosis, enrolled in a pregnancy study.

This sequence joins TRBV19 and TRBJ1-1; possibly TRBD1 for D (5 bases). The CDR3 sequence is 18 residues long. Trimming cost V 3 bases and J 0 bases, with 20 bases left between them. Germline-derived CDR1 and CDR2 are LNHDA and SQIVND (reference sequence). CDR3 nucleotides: TGTGCCAGTAGTATCCGCGAACCGGGACTTTACATGAACACTGAAGCTTTCTTT. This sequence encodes CASSIREPGLYMNTEAFF.

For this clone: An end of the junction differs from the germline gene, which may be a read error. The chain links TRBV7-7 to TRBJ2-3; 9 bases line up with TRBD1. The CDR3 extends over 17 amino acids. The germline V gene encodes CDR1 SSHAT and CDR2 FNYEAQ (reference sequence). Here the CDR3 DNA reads TGTGCTAGCAGCCCGAGGGACAGGGAAAGGGGCACAGATACGCAGTATTTT. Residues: CASSPRDRERGTDTQYF.

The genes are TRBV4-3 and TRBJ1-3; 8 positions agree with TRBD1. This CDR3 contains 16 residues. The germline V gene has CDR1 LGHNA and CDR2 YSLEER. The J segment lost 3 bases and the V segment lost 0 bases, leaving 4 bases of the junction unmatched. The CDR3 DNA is TGCGCCAGCAGCCAAGAATCCGGACAGGGTGGAAACACCATATATTTT. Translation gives CASSQESGQGGNTIYF.

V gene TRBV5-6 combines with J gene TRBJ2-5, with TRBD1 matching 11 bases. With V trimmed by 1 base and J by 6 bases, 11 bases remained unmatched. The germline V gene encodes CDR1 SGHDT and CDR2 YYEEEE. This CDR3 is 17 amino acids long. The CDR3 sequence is CASSLTAGQGAIKTQYF. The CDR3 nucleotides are TGTGCCAGCAGCTTGACAGCCGGACAGGGGGCTATTAAGACCCAGTACTTC.

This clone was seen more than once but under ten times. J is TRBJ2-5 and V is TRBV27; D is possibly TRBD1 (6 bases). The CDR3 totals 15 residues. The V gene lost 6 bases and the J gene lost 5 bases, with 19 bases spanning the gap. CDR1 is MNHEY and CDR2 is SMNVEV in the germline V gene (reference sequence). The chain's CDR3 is CASSRPGHMGETQYF. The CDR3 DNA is TGTGCCAGCAGCCGTCCGGGACATATGGGGGAGACCCAGTACTTC.

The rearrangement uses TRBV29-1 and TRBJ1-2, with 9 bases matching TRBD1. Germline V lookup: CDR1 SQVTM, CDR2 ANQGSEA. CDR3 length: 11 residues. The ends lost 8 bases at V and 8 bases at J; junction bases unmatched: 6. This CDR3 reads CSTWTGEGYTF. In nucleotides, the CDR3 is TGCAGCACATGGACAGGGGAGGGCTACACCTTC.

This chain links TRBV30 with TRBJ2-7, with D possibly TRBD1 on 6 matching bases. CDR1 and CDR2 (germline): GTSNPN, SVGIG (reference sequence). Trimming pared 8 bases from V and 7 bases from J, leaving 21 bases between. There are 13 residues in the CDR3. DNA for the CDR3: TGTGCCCGGCGCGCAGGGGTGTCGGGGGAGCAGTACTTC. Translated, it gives CARRAGVSGEQYF. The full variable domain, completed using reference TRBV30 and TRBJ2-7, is SQTIHQWPATLVQPVGSPLSLECTVEGTSNPNLYWYRQAAGRGLQLLFYSVGIGQISSEVPQNLSASRPQDRQFILSSKKLLLSDSGFYLCARRAGVSGEQYFGPGTRLTVT.

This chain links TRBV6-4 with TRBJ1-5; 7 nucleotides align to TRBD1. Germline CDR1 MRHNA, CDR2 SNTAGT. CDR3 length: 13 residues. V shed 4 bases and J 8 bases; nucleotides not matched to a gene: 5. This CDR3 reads CASSATGVEPQHF. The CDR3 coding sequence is TGTGCCAGCAGTGCAACAGGGGTGGAGCCCCAGCATTTT.

CDR3 DNA sequence: TGTGCCAGCAGTGAATCCGCGGGACTAGCAAGAGATACGCAGTATTTT. This gives the protein CASSESAGLARDTQYF. This chain uses TRBV2 with TRBJ2-3; 9 bases are shared with TRBD2. The length of the CDR3 is 16 residues. The junction had 8 bases not matched to a gene; V was cut back by 2 bases and J by 5 bases. Germline V gene sequence: CDR1 SNHLY, CDR2 FYNNEI.

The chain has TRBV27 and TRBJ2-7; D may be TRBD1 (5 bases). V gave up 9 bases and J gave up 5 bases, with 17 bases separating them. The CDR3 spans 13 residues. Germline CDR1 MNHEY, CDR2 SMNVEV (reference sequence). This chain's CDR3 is CASGEQEIDEQYF. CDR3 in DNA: TGTGCCAGTGGAGAACAGGAGATAGACGAGCAGTACTTC.

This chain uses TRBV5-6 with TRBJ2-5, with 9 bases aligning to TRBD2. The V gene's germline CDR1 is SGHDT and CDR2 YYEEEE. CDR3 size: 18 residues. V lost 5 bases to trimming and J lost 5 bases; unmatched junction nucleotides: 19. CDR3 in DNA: TGTGCCAGCAGTTGGAAGAGCGGGGGGAATTTTGGGGGGGAGACCCAGTACTTC. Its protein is CASSWKSGGNFGGETQYF.

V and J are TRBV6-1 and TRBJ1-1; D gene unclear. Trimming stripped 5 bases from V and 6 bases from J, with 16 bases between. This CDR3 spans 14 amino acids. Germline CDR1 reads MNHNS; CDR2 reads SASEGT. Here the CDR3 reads CASSKIQAEAEAFF. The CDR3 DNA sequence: TGTGCCAGCAGTAAGATTCAGGCGGAGGCTGAAGCTTTCTTT.

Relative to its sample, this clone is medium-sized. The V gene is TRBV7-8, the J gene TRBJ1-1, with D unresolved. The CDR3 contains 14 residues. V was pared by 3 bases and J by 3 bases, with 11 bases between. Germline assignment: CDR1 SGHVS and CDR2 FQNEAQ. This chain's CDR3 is CASSFGGFDTEAFF. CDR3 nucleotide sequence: TGTGCCAGCAGCTTCGGCGGTTTCGACACTGAAGCTTTCTTT.

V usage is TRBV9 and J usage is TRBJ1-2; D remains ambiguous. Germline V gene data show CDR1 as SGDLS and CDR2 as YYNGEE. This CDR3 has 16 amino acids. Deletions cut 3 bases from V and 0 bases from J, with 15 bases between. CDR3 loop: CASSGAPRRANYGYTF. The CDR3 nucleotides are TGTGCCAGCAGCGGAGCCCCCCGACGGGCTAACTATGGCTACACCTTC.

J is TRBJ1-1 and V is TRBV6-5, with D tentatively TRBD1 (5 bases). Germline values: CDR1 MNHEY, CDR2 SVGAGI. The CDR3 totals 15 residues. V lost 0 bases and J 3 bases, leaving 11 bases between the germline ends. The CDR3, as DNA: TGTGCCAGCAGTTACTCGACCGGGGGAGACACTGAAGCTTTCTTT. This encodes CASSYSTGGDTEAFF.

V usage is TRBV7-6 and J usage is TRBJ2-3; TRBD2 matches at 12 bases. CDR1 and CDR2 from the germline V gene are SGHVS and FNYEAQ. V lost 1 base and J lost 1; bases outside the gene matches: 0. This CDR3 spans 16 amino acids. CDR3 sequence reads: CASSLGTSGGTDTQYF. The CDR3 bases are TGTGCCAGCAGCTTAGGGACTAGCGGGGGCACAGATACGCAGTATTTT.

CDR3 bases: TGTGCCAGCAGCGTAGGGACAGGCCATGGGGAGACCCAGTACTTC. Translating gives CASSVGTGHGETQYF. The chain recombines TRBV9 with TRBJ2-5; 7 bases fit TRBD1. CDR1 SGDLS and CDR2 YYNGEE come from the germline V gene. Trimming removed 0 bases from V and 5 bases from J; junction bases left unmatched: 7. The CDR3 length is 15 residues. The variable domain in full, completed from reference TRBV9 and TRBJ2-5, reads DSGVTQTPKHLITATGQRVTLRCSPRSGDLSVYWYQQSLDQGLQFLIQYYNGEERAKGNILERFSAQQFPDLHSELNLSSLELGDSALYFCASSVGTGHGETQYFGPGTRLLVL.

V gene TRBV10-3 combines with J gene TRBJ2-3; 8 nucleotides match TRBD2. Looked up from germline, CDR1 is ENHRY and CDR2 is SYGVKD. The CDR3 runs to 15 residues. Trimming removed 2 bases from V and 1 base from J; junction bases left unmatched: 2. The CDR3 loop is CAISESGGGTDTQYF. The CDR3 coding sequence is TGTGCCATCAGTGAGAGCGGGGGCGGCACAGATACGCAGTATTTT.

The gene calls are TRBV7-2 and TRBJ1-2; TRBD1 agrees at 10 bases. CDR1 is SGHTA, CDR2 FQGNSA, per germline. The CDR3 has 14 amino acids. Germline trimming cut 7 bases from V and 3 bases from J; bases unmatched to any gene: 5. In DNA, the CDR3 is TGTGCCAGCAACCCGGGACAGGGGTACTATGGCTACACCTTC. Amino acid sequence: CASNPGQGYYGYTF.

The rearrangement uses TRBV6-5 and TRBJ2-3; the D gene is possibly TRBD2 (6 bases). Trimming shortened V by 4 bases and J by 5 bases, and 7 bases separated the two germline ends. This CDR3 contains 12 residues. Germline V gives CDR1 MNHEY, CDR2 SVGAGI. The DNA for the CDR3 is TGTGCCAGCAGTTTCGGGGGAGATACGCAGTATTTT. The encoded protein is CASSFGGDTQYF.

The CDR3 DNA is TGTGCCAGCAGCCCCCCCTTGTACACTGAAGCTTTCTTT. This encodes CASSPPLYTEAFF. This chain connects TRBV7-9 to TRBJ1-1; D is ambiguous. Germline V CDR1 and CDR2: SEHNR, FQNEAQ (reference sequence). Between the trimmed V and J ends, which lost 5 bases and 3 bases, there was a span of 10 bases. The CDR3 is 13 residues long.

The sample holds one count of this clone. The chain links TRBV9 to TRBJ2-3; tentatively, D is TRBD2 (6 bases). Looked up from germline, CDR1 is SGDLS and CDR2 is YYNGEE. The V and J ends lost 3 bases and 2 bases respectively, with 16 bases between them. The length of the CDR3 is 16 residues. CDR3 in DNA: TGTGCCAGCAGCGCGCTAGCGAGACTCATCACAGATACGCAGTATTTT. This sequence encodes CASSALARLITDTQYF.

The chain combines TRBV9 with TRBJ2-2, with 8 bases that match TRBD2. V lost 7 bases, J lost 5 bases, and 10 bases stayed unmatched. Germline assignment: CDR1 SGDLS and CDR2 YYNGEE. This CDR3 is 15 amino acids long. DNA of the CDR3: TGTGCCAGCGGGACTGGCGGGGGGTTTACCGGGGAGCTGTTTTTT. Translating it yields CASGTGGGFTGELFF.

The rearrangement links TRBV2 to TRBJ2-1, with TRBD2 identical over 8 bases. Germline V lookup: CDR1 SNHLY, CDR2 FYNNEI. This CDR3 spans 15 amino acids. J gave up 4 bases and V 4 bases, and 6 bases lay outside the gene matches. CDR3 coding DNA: TGTGCCAGCAGTGGGACCGGGACTAGGTACAATGAGCAGTTCTTC. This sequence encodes CASSGTGTRYNEQFF.

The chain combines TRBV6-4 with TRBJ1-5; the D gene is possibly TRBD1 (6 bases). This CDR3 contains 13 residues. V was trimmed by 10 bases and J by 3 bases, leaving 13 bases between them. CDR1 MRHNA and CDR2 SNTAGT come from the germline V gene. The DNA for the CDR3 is TGTGCCAATGAGGACAGCCTCAATCAGCCCCAGCATTTT. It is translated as CANEDSLNQPQHF.

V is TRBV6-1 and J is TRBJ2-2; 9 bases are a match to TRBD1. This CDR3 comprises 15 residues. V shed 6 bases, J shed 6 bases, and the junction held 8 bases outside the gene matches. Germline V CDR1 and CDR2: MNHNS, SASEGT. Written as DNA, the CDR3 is TGTGCCAGCAGCGGTTCCGGGACAGGGTCCGGGGAGCTGTTTTTT. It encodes CASSGSGTGSGELFF.

For the CDR3, the DNA is TGTGCCAGCAGTTTATCGACAGGGTACCCCTACGAGCAGTACTTC. This sequence encodes CASSLSTGYPYEQYF. The chain has TRBV27 and TRBJ2-7; 7 bases are a match to TRBD1. V lost 0 bases and J lost 2; bases outside the gene matches: 4. This CDR3 has 15 residues. Germline CDR1 reads MNHEY; CDR2 reads SMNVEV (reference sequence).

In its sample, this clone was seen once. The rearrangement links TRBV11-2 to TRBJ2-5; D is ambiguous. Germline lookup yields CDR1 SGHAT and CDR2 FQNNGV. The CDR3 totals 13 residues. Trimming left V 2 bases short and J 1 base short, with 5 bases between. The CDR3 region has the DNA TGTGCCAGCAGCTTATACAGCCAAGAGACCCAGTACTTC. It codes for CASSLYSQETQYF. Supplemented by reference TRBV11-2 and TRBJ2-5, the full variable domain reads EAGVAQSPRYKIIEKRQSVAFWCNPISGHATLYWYQQILGQGPKLLIQFQNNGVVDDSQLPKDRFSAERLKGVDSTLKIQPAKLEDSAVYLCASSLYSQETQYFGPGTRLLVL.

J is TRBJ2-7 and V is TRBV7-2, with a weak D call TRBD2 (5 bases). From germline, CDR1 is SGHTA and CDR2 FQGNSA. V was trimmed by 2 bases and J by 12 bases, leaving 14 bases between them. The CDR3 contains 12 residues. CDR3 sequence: CASSLMGVGAYF. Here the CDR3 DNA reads TGTGCCAGCAGCTTAATGGGAGTCGGTGCGTACTTC.